This T cell receptor beta chain was recorded in a study of PD-L1 blockade in urothelial cancer. Study-level information: Males with bladder-origin urothelial cancer made up about 85% of the roughly 29 patients. Points from the study as a whole: At 3 weeks on treatment, tumor-associated clones expanded more with durable benefit. Improved survival was predicted by pretreatment blood TCR clonality below the median.

As regards this clone: Its antigen is unidentified.

The germline CDR1 and CDR2 sequences are LNHNV and YYDKDF (reference sequence). The CDR3 covers 16 residues. V was pared by 3 bases and J by 9 bases, with 14 bases of the junction left unmatched. Templates that were synthetic TCR analogs were spiked into each PCR. Here immunoSEQ multiplex PCR was the method, and the copy in TCRdb shows in-frame clones only, minus some. The repertoire holds tens of thousands of clones, with 84% as singletons. The sample consisted of PBMCs, taken around atezolizumab (anti-PD-L1) treatment. This TCR was sampled from a man aged 65-85 years with urothelial cancer. The rearrangement links TRBV15 to TRBJ2-1, with TRBD2 matching 7 bases. CDR3 residues: CATSSYRAGVTTEQFF. The CDR3 DNA reads as TGTGCCACCAGCAGTTATAGGGCGGGGGTGACCACTGAGCAGTTCTTC.